This TCR beta chain was documented in a study of T cell repertoires in cytomegalovirus infection. At the level of the study: Public TCR beta signatures provided an indication of both CMV infection and a matching HLA type.

This clonotype turned up a few times. Antigen specificity is unknown. CDR3 length: 13 residues. Trimming shortened V by 0 bases and J by 6 bases, and 9 bases separated the two germline ends. Germline lookup yields CDR1 SGDLS and CDR2 YYNGEE. Via MiXCR, TCRdb re-called the reads, giving one row per CDR3 protein. The profile shows over 450,000 distinct CDR3 sequences, about 10% of them singletons. Study conclusions and caveats: The study identified carriers of CMV plus the relevant HLA from cumulative public TCR beta family frequency. There were HLA-C-restricted CMV-specific TCR beta clonotypes dominating the ex vivo response.

Sequencing was done on a sample of PBMCs. This receptor was taken from a human donor in good health (CMV status not recorded). Some clones in this sample may be carry-over from other donors' samples. V and J are TRBV9 and TRBJ2-5; TRBD1 is a possible D gene (5 bases). The CDR3 nucleotides read TGTGCCAGCAGCGTAGGAACAGGCAAGACCCAGTACTTC. It specifies CASSVGTGKTQYF. Full variable domain (remainder filled in from reference TRBV9 and TRBJ2-5): DSGVTQTPKHLITATGQRVTLRCSPRSGDLSVYWYQQSLDQGLQFLIQYYNGEERAKGNILERFSAQQFPDLHSELNLSSLELGDSALYFCASSVGTGKTQYFGPGTRLLVL.